This T cell receptor beta chain was observed in a study of CD8 T cells in Susac syndrome. The trim removed 3 bases at V and 9 bases at J, leaving 6 bases unmatched. The CDR3 totals 13 residues. Germline values: CDR1 SGDLS, CDR2 YYNGEE. This clonotype was counted a single time. Random-hexamer reverse transcription was applied to about 0.5 to 1 ug RNA. Amplification of the TCR beta CDR3 was carried out by immunoSEQ multiplex PCR, which spanned a total of 54 Vbeta and 13 Jbeta segments. In TCRdb, the immunoSEQ multiplex PCR reads were re-called with MiXCR into one record per CDR3 protein. The repertoire holds 150,000 to 200,000 distinct CDR3 sequences, with 93% as singletons. Negative isolation yielded CD4+ and CD8+ T cells, and FACS enriched TEMRA cells.

The sequencing input was CD4+ T cells from PBMCs. This TCR derives from a human donor in good health. V usage is TRBV9 and J usage is TRBJ1-5, with 7 positions matching TRBD1. The CDR3 DNA is TGTGCCAGCAGCGGACAGGGTTTAGGGCCCCAGCATTTT. Translating gives CASSGQGLGPQHF.